This T cell receptor beta chain was sequenced during a study of cytomegalovirus exposure and HLA in healthy donors. For the study at large: The same platform as the approximately 670 first-cohort repertoires was used for the 120 or so validation repertoires, a later analysis reported. Study-level results: According to the study, around 160 TCR beta chains were cytomegalovirus-associated. The authors confirmed in vitro that a few CMV-associated chains were specific for CMV antigens. As was reported, the classifier diagnosed cytomegalovirus status with high specificity and sensitivity.

Details on this clone: No antigen is known for it.

Assay used: immunoSEQ multiplex PCR; TCRdb lists only in-frame clones, some missing. There are approximately 280,000 clones in the sample; 80% to 90% occur only once, and around 1% lies in the top ten. The V end was cut by 0 bases, the J end by 3 bases, with 13 bases between. Germline lookup yields CDR1 SGDLS and CDR2 YYNGEE. This CDR3 comprises 17 residues. The specimen was PBMCs. The chain joins TRBV9 to TRBJ1-6; D uncertain. This TCR was sampled from a woman aged 18-29 years in good health and CMV-seronegative. The DNA of the CDR3 is TGTGCCAGCAGCGTAGATAGAGGGTCCCGCTATAATTCACCCCTCCACTTT. Its protein is CASSVDRGSRYNSPLHF. Complete variable domain (other parts from reference TRBV9 and TRBJ1-6): DSGVTQTPKHLITATGQRVTLRCSPRSGDLSVYWYQQSLDQGLQFLIQYYNGEERAKGNILERFSAQQFPDLHSELNLSSLELGDSALYFCASSVDRGSRYNSPLHFGNGTRLTVT.